This paragraph reports one TCR beta chain. Its matching antigen is unknown. Trimming pared 7 bases from V and 11 bases from J, leaving 14 bases between. The CDR3 is 12 residues long. Germline V gene data show CDR1 as KGHDR and CDR2 as SFDVKD. These data belong to a study of T cells in Graves' hyperthyroidism and ophthalmopathy. TCR beta CDR3 region amplification was performed from RNA transcripts. The HTBI set primed first-round TCR CDR3 RT-PCR. TCRdb ran MiXCR on the multiplex PCR reads and lists one entry per CDR3 protein. The top ten hold 8.2% of the sample, which has around 540,000 distinct CDR3 sequences, around 46% seen once. Exclusions: uncontrolled infection, other autoimmune disease, pregnancy, lactation. Diagnosis rested on symptoms, serum thyroxine and TRAb, thyroid ultrasound, and orbital computed tomography. Points from the study as a whole: Stable hyperthyroidism was separated from ophthalmopathy by a model based on 13 V-J features. It was a median approximately 6 months before onset that the model predicted ophthalmopathy.

Source material: peripheral blood or thyroid tissue (not recorded which). This TCR came from a young woman with Graves' hyperthyroidism. This sequence joins TRBV24-1 and TRBJ1-5; D gene ambiguous. The CDR3, as DNA: TGTGCCACCAGCGGGAGTGGAGAGACCCAGCATTTT. This translates into CATSGSGETQHF.